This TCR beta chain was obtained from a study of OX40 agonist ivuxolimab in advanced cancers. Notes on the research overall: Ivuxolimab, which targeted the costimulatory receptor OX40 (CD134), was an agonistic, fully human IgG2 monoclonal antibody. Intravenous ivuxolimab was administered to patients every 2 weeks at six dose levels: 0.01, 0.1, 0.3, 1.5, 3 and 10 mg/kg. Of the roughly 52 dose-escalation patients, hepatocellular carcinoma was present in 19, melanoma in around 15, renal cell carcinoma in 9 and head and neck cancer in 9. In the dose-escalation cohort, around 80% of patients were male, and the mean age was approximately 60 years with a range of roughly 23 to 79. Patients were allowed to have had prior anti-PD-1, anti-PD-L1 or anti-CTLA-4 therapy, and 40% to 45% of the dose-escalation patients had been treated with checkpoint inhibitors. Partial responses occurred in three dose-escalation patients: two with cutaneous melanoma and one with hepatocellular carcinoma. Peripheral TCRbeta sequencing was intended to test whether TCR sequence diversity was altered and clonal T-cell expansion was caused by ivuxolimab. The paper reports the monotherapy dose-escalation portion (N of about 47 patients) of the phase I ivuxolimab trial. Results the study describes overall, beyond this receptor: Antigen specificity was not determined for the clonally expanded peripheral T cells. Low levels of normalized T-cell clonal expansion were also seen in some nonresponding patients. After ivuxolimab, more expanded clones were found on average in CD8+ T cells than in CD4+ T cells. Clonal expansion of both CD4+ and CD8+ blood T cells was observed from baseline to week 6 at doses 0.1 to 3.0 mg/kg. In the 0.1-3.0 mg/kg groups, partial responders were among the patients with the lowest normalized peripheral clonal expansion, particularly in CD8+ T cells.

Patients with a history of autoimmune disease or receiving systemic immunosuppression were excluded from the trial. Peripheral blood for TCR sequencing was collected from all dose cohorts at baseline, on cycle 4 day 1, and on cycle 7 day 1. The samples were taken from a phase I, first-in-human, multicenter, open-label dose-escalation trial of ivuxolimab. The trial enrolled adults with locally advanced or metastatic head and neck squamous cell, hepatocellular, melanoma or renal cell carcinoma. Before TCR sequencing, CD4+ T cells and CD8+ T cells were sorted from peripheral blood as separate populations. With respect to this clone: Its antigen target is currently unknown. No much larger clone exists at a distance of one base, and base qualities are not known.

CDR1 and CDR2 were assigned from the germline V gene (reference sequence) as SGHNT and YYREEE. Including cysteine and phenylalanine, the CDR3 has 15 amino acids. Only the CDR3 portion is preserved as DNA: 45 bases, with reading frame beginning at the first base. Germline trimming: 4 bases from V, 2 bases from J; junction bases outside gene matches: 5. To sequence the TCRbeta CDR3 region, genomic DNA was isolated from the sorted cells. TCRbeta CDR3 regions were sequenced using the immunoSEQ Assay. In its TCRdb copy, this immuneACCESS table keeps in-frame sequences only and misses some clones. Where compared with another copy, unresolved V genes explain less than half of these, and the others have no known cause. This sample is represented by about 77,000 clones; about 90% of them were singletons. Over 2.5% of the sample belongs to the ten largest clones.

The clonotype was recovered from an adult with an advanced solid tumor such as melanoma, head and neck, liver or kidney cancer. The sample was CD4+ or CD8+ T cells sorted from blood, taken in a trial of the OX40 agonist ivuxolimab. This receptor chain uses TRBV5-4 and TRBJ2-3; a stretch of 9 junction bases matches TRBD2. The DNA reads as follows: TGTGCCAGCAGCCATAGCGGGAGTCCCACAGATACGCAGTATTTT. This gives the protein CASSHSGSPTDTQYF.